Below, 5 T cell receptor beta chains from the same sample are listed, as sequenced in a study of identical twins' blood T cells. One entry per CDR3 protein, called by TCRdb with MiXCR from the 5' RACE reads. The repertoire holds 350,000 to 400,000 distinct CDR3 sequences, with approximately 30% as singletons. Material: PBMCs. The origin of the receptors is a woman between 18 and 49 years old in good health.

The table lists this clonotype with a few counts. The chain carries TRBV5-1 and TRBJ1-2; 8 bases are shared with TRBD1. The germline gives CDR1 SGHRS, CDR2 YFSETQ. The CDR3 consists of 17 residues. The J segment lost 5 bases and the V segment lost 4 bases, leaving 16 bases of the junction unmatched. CDR3 protein: CASSMDYGGQGLYGYTF. The CDR3, as DNA: TGCGCCAGCAGCATGGACTATGGAGGACAGGGTTTATATGGCTACACCTTC.

This clonotype turned up a few times. The CDR3 DNA sequence: TGCAGTGCGGCTTATGGGGGGCATCGGACCGGGGAGCTGTTTTTT. It yields the protein CSAAYGGHRTGELFF. The chain is built from TRBV20-1 and TRBJ2-2; D may be TRBD1 or TRBD2 (6 bases each). Trimming removed 6 bases at V and 5 bases at J, with 19 bases between. This CDR3 has 15 residues. Germline CDR1 reads DFQATT; CDR2 reads SNEGSKA (reference sequence).

J is TRBJ2-3 and V is TRBV27, with D possibly TRBD2 on 6 matching bases. Per the germline V gene, CDR1 is MNHEY and CDR2 is SMNVEV (reference sequence). There are 16 residues in the CDR3. V was cut by 8 bases and J by 0 bases, with 18 bases left in between. The CDR3 is CASSEGASASTDTQYF. The CDR3 DNA sequence: TGTGCCAGCTCTGAGGGCGCTAGCGCAAGCACAGATACGCAGTATTTT.

This chain connects TRBV29-1 to TRBJ1-1; no firm D call. The germline V and J ends were trimmed by 4 bases and 0 bases, with 9 bases remaining between them. Per the germline V gene, CDR1 is SQVTM and CDR2 is ANQGSEA. The CDR3 length is 13 residues. The DNA for the CDR3 is TGCAGCGTTGTCGCAGTAATGAACACTGAAGCTTTCTTT. Protein product: CSVVAVMNTEAFF.

This clonotype was detected only once. The chain recombines TRBV20-1 with TRBJ2-2, with D possibly matching TRBD2 (6 bases). The CDR3 is 16 residues long. V lost 5 bases to trimming and J lost 3 bases, with 19 bases between them. Looked up from germline, CDR1 is DFQATT and CDR2 is SNEGSKA (reference sequence). The CDR3 reads CSAFDTGVRDTGELFF. CDR3 nucleotides: TGCAGTGCTTTCGATACGGGGGTTCGGGACACCGGGGAGCTGTTTTTT.